This TCR beta chain was recovered during a study of long-term antiretroviral therapy in people with HIV (dated by TCRdb to 2021 to 2024). For the wider study: The earliest samples were collected approximately a decade before the 2015 WHO recommendation for immediate ART, a period when ART was typically delayed until CD4 counts fell. A retrospective serial study tested whether ART initiation and durable HIV suppression were associated with changes in peripheral blood TRB repertoire composition and diversity. Test extractions of a monoclonal T-cell line alongside some 36 polyclonal samples showed no cross-contamination during QIAcube processing. About 35% of the 30 participants with HIV were female. A total of around 190 cryopreserved PBMC samples came from 25 to 35 adults with confirmed HIV infection and were collected serially over a mean of roughly six years (range 1-12).

The immunoSEQ hsTCRB v3.0 assay was used at survey level resolution to sequence the TRB variable region. The target sequencing depth for TRB was about 40,000-55,000 T-cell genomes per sample. TRB libraries were pooled and sequenced on an Illumina MiSeq using a v3 150-cycle kit. For the original study's pipeline: Repertoire analysis ran in R within a reproducible Nextflow workflow covering QC, data transformation and analysis. LymphoSeq2, an R package for exploring AIRR-Seq data, was used to implement custom analyses. A few samples yielding fewer than 5000 total TRB sequences were excluded, leaving more than 150 analyzed HIV repertoires. Among the approximately 180 retained HIV repertoires, more than 55 were collected before ART initiation and 120 to 140 after ART initiation. Repertoires were downsampled to 5000 TRB nucleotide sequences, with summary statistics averaged over 100 downsampling iterations. The analysis kept only TRB sequences whose CDR3 regions were at least seven amino acids long. A Shannon entropy-derived clonality score and the Gini coefficient were used to measure diversity. Repertoire networks linked the top 5000 CDR3 amino acid sequences whenever two sequences differed by an edit distance of one. For TRB CDR3 amino acid sequences, antigen specificity groups and MHC restriction were predicted with GLIPH2. To flag known CMV, EBV, HIV or tissue antigen associations, CDR3 amino acid sequences were matched against VDJdb and McPAS-TCR. Pre-ART, post-ART and control groups were compared with Wilcoxon signed-rank tests and Holm-Bonferroni correction. TCRdb obtained this table from immuneACCESS and retained in-frame rearrangements with V and J assigned. These tables miss some clones; where compared with another copy, unresolved V genes account for less than half of the shortfall, and the remainder is unexplained. V and J calls and clone size are those listed in that table; D and trimming were worked out from the DNA. In this sample the table shows more than 20,000 clones, about 85% of which occur a single time. The ten largest clones capture 8.5% to 10% of the sample.

Overall study outcomes, separate from this receptor: HIV repertoires had narrower CDR3 length ranges than controls, and the network structure suggested an antigen-experienced repertoire that shifted only slightly toward naive after ART. Expanded TRB clones identified before ART initiation dominated the repertoire at all time points, although this dominance fluctuated and declined in many PLHIV after ART. Since PBMC availability was limited, sequencing covered only the TCR beta chain, with no alpha chain pairing. Because pre-ART samples had limited cell numbers, unsorted PBMC were profiled rather than sorted CD4+ and CD8+ T cells. Inferences about post-ART repertoire changes were limited because no data were available on ART adherence, viral resistance or therapy changes. The samples span the years 2004 to 2017, and the ART regimens used may be less effective than current regimens. A significant increase in TRB diversity was found to be associated with ART initiation, although TRB diversity was observed to remain significantly below that of transplant donor controls even after long-term ART.

The CDR3 covers 14 residues, taking in both the cysteine and the phenylalanine. The kept DNA is CDR3 alone, 42 bases in frame from the first base. In the germline V gene (reference sequence), CDR1 corresponds to GTSNPN and CDR2 to SVGIG. Trimming takes 7 bases off V and 1 base off J; junction bases not matched to a gene: 7. With respect to this clone: The antigen it recognizes is unknown. It has no much larger one-base neighbor in the sample; base qualities were not kept.

Inclusion was restricted to participants for whom at least one PBMC sample before ART initiation and at least two post-ART samples were available. Treatment was received in the United States of America by all participants with HIV. Before DNA extraction, cryopreserved samples of roughly 1-10 million PBMC were thawed and washed. At the time of the earliest PBMC sample, participants with HIV were aged between roughly 20 and 60 years. Each participant contributed PBMC samples from 1-4 timepoints before ART initiation and 2-8 timepoints after ART initiation, with a median of 7 samples. For every participant, serial HIV viral load, CD4+ T-cell count, ART history and demographic data were obtained. Genomic DNA was extracted from unsorted PBMC with a Qiagen kit on a QIAcube, with processing performed in batches of 12 samples.

Sequenced here: unsorted PBMCs, sampled 2.3 years after starting antiretroviral therapy. This clonotype was obtained from a middle-aged man with HIV. Recombination linked TRBV30 to TRBJ1-5; a stretch of 7 junction bases matches TRBD1. The CDR3 protein sequence reads: CAYTQGTSNQPQHF. Here is the DNA: TGTGCCTACACACAGGGGACCAGCAATCAGCCCCAGCATTTT.